The entry that follows covers one T cell receptor beta chain sequence. The antigen is undetermined. Trimming took 9 bases from V and 4 from J, leaving 18 bases between them. This CDR3 spans 15 amino acids. These data belong to a study of cytomegalovirus exposure and HLA in healthy donors. Findings and caveats of the study: In terms of immune exposure information, only CMV serostatus was available. Reportedly, HLA-A and HLA-B alleles of most subjects were accurately predicted from TCR beta. Reports showed the classifier diagnosing cytomegalovirus status with high specificity and sensitivity.

The PCR used 60 Vbeta and 13 Jbeta primers. Sequencing used immunoSEQ multiplex PCR; TCRdb keeps in-frame clones, though not all of them. The table shows some 200,000 clones, with about 80% occurring only once. Sample: PBMCs. The origin of this receptor is a woman aged 55-70 years in good health and CMV-seropositive. The chain uses TRBV6-7 and TRBJ2-2; the D gene is possibly TRBD2 (6 bases). TRBV6-7 is marked as an open reading frame, function uncertain. The DNA for the CDR3 is TGTGCCAGGGACTACCATGTCCCACGCACCGGGGAGCTGTTTTTT. This codes for CARDYHVPRTGELFF.